Listed here is a single T cell receptor (beta chain). The PCR contained 60 Vbeta and 13 Jbeta primers. Assay used: immunoSEQ multiplex PCR; TCRdb lists only in-frame clones, some missing. The data contain about 200,000 clones, more than 80% of them singletons. The data were obtained in a study of cytomegalovirus exposure and HLA in healthy donors. Germline values: CDR1 WNHNN, CDR2 SYGVQD (reference sequence). V lost 6 bases, J lost 8 bases, and 18 bases stayed unmatched. This CDR3 spans 18 amino acids. The sequencing input was PBMCs. The TCR was taken from a man aged 25-45 years in good health and CMV-seronegative. V gene TRBV10-1 combines with J gene TRBJ1-6; 8 bases map to TRBD1. The CDR3 reads CASRDKKKGTGSHSPLHF. The CDR3 nucleotides read TGCGCCAGCAGGGATAAGAAGAAGGGGACAGGCTCGCATTCACCCCTCCACTTT.